Included here is one TCR beta chain sequence, with context. What it binds is not known. This sample is part of a study of human T cells and chemical hapten exposure. Overall study context: Once 0.01% DPC had been applied to the upper back by patch test, readings were taken at 6 days.

Germline V gives CDR1 SQVTM, CDR2 ANQGSEA. V lost 3 bases, J lost 0 bases, and 4 bases stayed unmatched. The CDR3 length is 14 residues. A single record per CDR3 protein comes from TCRdb applying MiXCR to the RACE reads. The table lists a few hundred thousand distinct CDR3 sequences, approximately 5% of them singletons. General study points: Expanded TCRs clustered into significantly more large CDR3 similarity groups than controls, the analysis revealed. Donors in the study had alopecia, meaning their immune response may differ from healthy people's.

The time point: pre-sensitization, week 0. Treatment described: therapeutic diphenylcyclopropenone sensitization with weekly scalp DPC. The chain combines TRBV29-1 with TRBJ2-5; 7 nucleotides align to TRBD1. The input for sequencing was whole blood, taken in connection with sensitization to the hapten diphenylcyclopropenone (DPC). This clonotype was obtained from a woman between 18 and 29 years old with alopecia areata. Some clones in this sample may be carry-over from other donors' samples. CDR3 in amino acids: CSVEDRTYQETQYF. CDR3 nucleotides: TGCAGCGTTGAGGACAGGACGTACCAAGAGACCCAGTACTTC.